This T cell receptor beta chain is from a study of blood T cell repertoires in COVID-19. Background on the study: In each case, the material was cDNA or gDNA derived from T cells, B-cell-depleted T cells, or PBMCs.

V lost 4 bases, J lost 7 bases, and 2 bases stayed unmatched. This CDR3 has 13 amino acids. Looked up from germline, CDR1 is LGHDT and CDR2 is YNNKEL (reference sequence). In the study's own analysis: Researchers report that nucleated cell counts were estimated from reference gene primer amplification. The data were produced by immunoSEQ multiplex PCR, yet TCRdb's version contains in-frame clones alone and is incomplete. D and trimming come from the DNA, and the V and J calls and clone size come from that table. The sample shows approximately 100,000 clones, about 90% of them seen only once. This clone has only a few counts.

Input material: peripheral blood. The receptor was derived from a man aged 50-60 years with acute or convalescent COVID-19. The chain joins TRBV3-1 (or the pseudogene TRBV3-2) to TRBJ1-2; 11 nucleotides match TRBD1. The CDR3 region has the DNA TGTGCCAGCAGCCTGGGACAGGGGGTTGGCTACACCTTC. This codes for CASSLGQGVGYTF.